This TCR beta chain is drawn from a study of neurological immune-mediated disorders. TCRdb independently ran MiXCR on the 5' RACE reads; one entry per CDR3 protein. The sample shows tens of thousands of distinct CDR3 sequences, 3% to 4.5% of them seen only once. The CDR3 is made up of 16 amino acids. Germline V gene sequence: CDR1 SEHNR, CDR2 FQNEAQ (reference sequence). Germline trimming cut 4 bases from V and 4 bases from J; bases unmatched to any gene: 13. This clonotype is termed medium-sized (0.01 to 0.1%). This clonotype was sampled from a man in his fifties or sixties with multiple sclerosis. The sequenced material came from PBMCs. The chain links TRBV7-9 to TRBJ2-7; TRBD2 agrees at 7 bases. CDR3 in DNA: TGTGCCAGCAGCTCCCGGGAGGACAACGGCGGATACGAGCAGTACTTC. Its translation is CASSSREDNGGYEQYF.